Below are 31 T cell receptor beta chains sequenced from a single sample in a study of blood T cell repertoires in COVID-19. Sequencing was performed with immunoSEQ multiplex PCR; in TCRdb, only in-frame clones are kept and a portion is missing. The sample lists 190,000 or so clones, roughly 77% occurring once. The sequencing sample was made of PBMCs or T cells enriched from blood (not recorded which). The receptor source for this set is a man between 40 and 49 years old who had recovered from COVID-19.

V and J are TRBV7-3 and TRBJ2-1; the match to TRBD2 covers 11 bases. V gave up 4 bases and J gave up 9 bases; unmatched junction bases: 14. This CDR3 comprises 17 residues. The germline CDR1 and CDR2 sequences are SGHTA and FQGTGA. CDR3 sequence reads: CASSSPGLAGGGGEQFF. Here the CDR3 DNA reads TGTGCCAGCAGCTCCCCCGGGCTAGCGGGAGGAGGGGGTGAGCAGTTCTTC.

The rearrangement uses TRBV2 and TRBJ1-1; TRBD1 agrees at 7 bases. Germline assignment: CDR1 SNHLY and CDR2 FYNNEI. The CDR3 has 14 residues. V shed 7 bases, J shed 1 base, and the junction held 6 bases outside the gene matches. The CDR3 spells CASIGGQTNTEAFF. The CDR3 DNA reads as TGTGCCAGCATAGGGGGACAGACGAACACTGAAGCTTTCTTT.

The chain recombines TRBV7-9 with TRBJ1-3; 7 nucleotides agree with TRBD1. Germline assignment: CDR1 SEHNR and CDR2 FQNEAQ (reference sequence). The CDR3 loop spans 15 amino acids. The V segment lost 4 bases and the J segment 7 bases; nucleotides outside the gene matches: 10. DNA of the CDR3: TGTGCCAGCAGCTCTGTCAAGGGGGCGAGTAACACCATATATTTT. It codes for CASSSVKGASNTIYF.

The chain links TRBV11-2 to TRBJ1-2; D is unclear. Deletions cut 0 bases from V and 4 bases from J, with 9 bases between. Per the germline V gene, CDR1 is SGHAT and CDR2 is FQNNGV. CDR3 size: 14 residues. The CDR3 sequence: CASSLDLAGYGYTF. In DNA form, the CDR3 reads TGTGCCAGCAGCTTAGATTTGGCAGGCTATGGCTACACCTTC.

The chain links TRBV19 to TRBJ1-2; D unresolved. V was pared by 7 bases and J by 5 bases, with 20 bases between. The germline V gene encodes CDR1 LNHDA and CDR2 SQIVND (reference sequence). The CDR3 is 15 amino acids. The CDR3 region is CASTDIVDYFYGYTF. CDR3 DNA: TGTGCCAGTACGGATATCGTAGACTACTTTTATGGCTACACCTTC.

V gene TRBV18 combines with J gene TRBJ2-1, with 12 bases matching TRBD2. The V gene's germline CDR1 is KGHSH and CDR2 LQKENI. J gave up 7 bases and V 6 bases, and 16 bases lay outside the gene matches. The CDR3 loop spans 18 amino acids. For the CDR3, the DNA is TGTGCCAGCTCCCGAAACCCTCTAGCGGGGGGGCCTGGGAATGAGCAGTTCTTC. Its protein is CASSRNPLAGGPGNEQFF.

In its sample, this clone was seen many times. The V gene is TRBV6-5, the J gene TRBJ2-1; the D is unclear. CDR1 is MNHEY and CDR2 is SVGAGI in the germline V gene. V was trimmed by 8 bases and J by 4 bases, leaving 12 bases between them. The CDR3 consists of 13 residues. Here the CDR3 DNA reads TGTGCCAGCTCTGACGAGGTGTACAATGAGCAGTTCTTC. This gives the protein CASSDEVYNEQFF.

J is TRBJ2-5 and V is TRBV4-1; no clear D gene. Germline V gene sequence: CDR1 MGHRA, CDR2 YSYEKL. Trimming left V 6 bases short and J 7 bases short, with 12 bases between. The CDR3 is made up of 12 amino acids. The CDR3, as DNA: TGCGCCAGCAGGGCAACGTCGGGGACCCAGTACTTC. As protein: CASRATSGTQYF.

The gene calls are TRBV3-1 (or the pseudogene TRBV3-2) and TRBJ1-2; 7 nucleotides match TRBD1. The CDR3 sequence is 15 residues long. The V gene's germline CDR1 is LGHDT and CDR2 YNNKEL (reference sequence). After removal of 1 base from V and 4 bases from J, the junction contained 6 bases not matched to a gene. Written as DNA, the CDR3 is TGTGCCAGCAGCCAAGGATCGGGACAGATCTATGGCTACACCTTC. This encodes CASSQGSGQIYGYTF.

This clone occurred many times. CDR3 sequence (DNA): TGTGCCAGCAGTGACTCGAGCTCTGGGGCCAACGTCCTGACTTTC. Protein sequence: CASSDSSSGANVLTF. The chain has TRBV6-4 and TRBJ2-6; no clear D gene. The CDR3 has 15 residues. CDR1 and CDR2 (germline): MRHNA, SNTAGT. Trimming cost V 0 bases and J 0 bases, with 3 bases left between them.

The count of this clone is one. The chain carries TRBV19 and TRBJ2-7; D is possibly TRBD1 (5 bases). V was trimmed by 3 bases and J by 3 bases, leaving 9 bases between them. Germline V lookup: CDR1 LNHDA, CDR2 SQIVND (reference sequence). The CDR3 runs 13 residues. The CDR3 is CASSINRNYEQYF. The CDR3 bases are TGTGCCAGTAGTATTAACAGGAACTACGAGCAGTACTTC.

The V gene is TRBV14, the J gene TRBJ2-1; possible D gene TRBD2, 6 bases. This CDR3 has 15 amino acids. V was pared by 0 bases and J by 4 bases, with 10 bases between. Germline values: CDR1 SGHDN, CDR2 FVKESK. In DNA form, the CDR3 reads TGTGCCAGCAGCCAAGATGCGGGAAGGTACAATGAGCAGTTCTTC. Protein: CASSQDAGRYNEQFF.

A few counts support this clone. The rearrangement joins TRBV10-1 to TRBJ2-2; 7 nucleotides align to TRBD1. The junction had 3 bases not matched to a gene; V was cut back by 3 bases and J by 8 bases. The CDR3 covers 13 residues. The V gene's germline CDR1 is WNHNN and CDR2 SYGVQD (reference sequence). CDR3 loop: CASSERQGGELFF. CDR3 nucleotides: TGCGCCAGCAGTGAAAGACAGGGTGGGGAGCTGTTTTTT.

The V gene is TRBV9, the J gene TRBJ1-6; 9 bases line up with TRBD1. Germline CDR1 and CDR2: SGDLS and YYNGEE. The V gene end was trimmed by 4 bases and the J gene end by 7 bases; junction bases not matched to a gene: 9. The CDR3 length is 16 residues. CDR3 in amino acids: CASSREGGTGNSPLHF. The CDR3 nucleotides read TGTGCCAGCAGCCGCGAGGGTGGGACAGGGAATTCACCCCTCCACTTT. The full variable domain, with the rest looked up from reference TRBV9 and TRBJ1-6, is DSGVTQTPKHLITATGQRVTLRCSPRSGDLSVYWYQQSLDQGLQFLIQYYNGEERAKGNILERFSAQQFPDLHSELNLSSLELGDSALYFCASSREGGTGNSPLHFGNGTRLTVT.

This clone showed up just once. The rearrangement links TRBV23-1 to TRBJ2-1; 7 bases match TRBD2. TRBV23-1 counts as an open reading frame of uncertain function. V dropped 0 bases and J dropped 13; count of bases not matched to a gene: 6. The CDR3 sequence is 13 residues long. The CDR3 DNA follows: TGCGCCAGCAGTCAATCGGAAGCGGGGAATCAGTTCTTC. Translation gives CASSQSEAGNQFF.

This chain links TRBV3-1 (or the pseudogene TRBV3-2) with TRBJ1-3; 8 nucleotides align to TRBD1. After removal of 8 bases from V and 1 base from J, the junction contained 10 bases not matched to a gene. This CDR3 has 16 amino acids. Germline CDR1 and CDR2: LGHDT and YNNKEL (reference sequence). The CDR3 spells CASGSDREASGNTIYF. CDR3 bases: TGTGCCAGCGGTTCGGACAGGGAGGCGTCTGGAAACACCATATATTTT.

The CDR3 DNA follows: TGCGCCAGCAGCCCCCTCCCGGTCGGGGTCATCACCGGGGAGCTGTTTTTT. It yields the protein CASSPLPVGVITGELFF. The chain joins TRBV5-1 to TRBJ2-2; maybe TRBD2 (5 bases). From germline, CDR1 is SGHRS and CDR2 YFSETQ. The CDR3 sequence is 17 residues long. V lost 4 bases and J 4 bases, leaving 20 bases between the germline ends. The complete variable domain, with remaining parts taken from reference TRBV5-1 and TRBJ2-2, reads KAGVTQTPRYLIKTRGQQVTLSCSPISGHRSVSWYQQTPGQGLQFLFEYFSETQRNKGNFPGRFSGRQFSNSRSEMNVSTLELGDSALYLCASSPLPVGVITGELFFGEGSRLTVL.

The V call is TRBV6-6, the J call TRBJ1-1, with D possibly TRBD1 on 6 matching bases. Germline V CDR1 and CDR2: MNHNY, SVGAGI (reference sequence). The ends were cut back, 4 bases at V and 11 bases at J, with 17 bases in the middle. This CDR3 is 13 amino acids long. The chain's CDR3 is CASSSQPGTKAFF. In DNA, the CDR3 is TGTGCCAGCAGTTCACAACCCGGGACAAAGGCTTTCTTT.

This chain links TRBV6-6 with TRBJ2-7; perhaps TRBD2 as D (6 bases). CDR1 and CDR2 (germline): MNHNY, SVGAGI (reference sequence). The CDR3 sequence is 15 residues long. Trimming shortened V by 5 bases and J by 3 bases, and 17 bases separated the two germline ends. CDR3 region: CASSVPRDSNYEQYF. Here the CDR3 DNA reads TGTGCCAGCAGTGTACCCCGGGACTCAAACTACGAGCAGTACTTC.

The chain recombines TRBV11-2 with TRBJ2-1; 8 bases agree with TRBD2. The CDR3 loop spans 15 amino acids. Germline CDR1 is SGHAT and CDR2 is FQNNGV. The trim removed 6 bases at V and 7 bases at J, leaving 11 bases unmatched. The CDR3 DNA reads TGTGCCAGCAGAGCCGCCGTTAGCGGGGAGAATGAGCAGTTCTTC. It translates to CASRAAVSGENEQFF.

CDR3 in amino acids: CASSQDPSPSGVQYF. The CDR3 region has the DNA TGTGCCAGCAGCCAAGACCCTAGCCCCTCCGGGGTCCAGTACTTC. The chain is built from TRBV4-2 and TRBJ2-4; TRBD2 is a possible D gene (5 bases). The CDR3 contains 15 residues. Trimming left V 0 bases short and J 13 bases short, with 19 bases between. Germline CDR1 LGHNA, CDR2 YNFKEQ.

This clone was detected a few times. CDR3 loop: CASSDWDSPSGANVLTF. DNA of the CDR3: TGTGCCAGCAGCGACTGGGACAGTCCCTCTGGGGCCAACGTCCTGACTTTC. The chain combines TRBV7-9 with TRBJ2-6, with 7 bases aligning to TRBD1. This CDR3 is built from 17 residues. The germline V gene has CDR1 SEHNR and CDR2 FQNEAQ (reference sequence). Trimming at V came to 5 bases and at J to 0 bases, leaving 7 bases not matched to a gene.

This clone was seen just once. The chain uses TRBV7-3 and TRBJ2-3, with 10 bases fitting TRBD2. CDR1 is SGHTA, CDR2 FQGTGA, per germline. V shed 5 bases, J shed 4 bases, and the junction held 6 bases outside the gene matches. The CDR3 is 15 amino acids. In nucleotides, the CDR3 is TGTGCCAGCAGCCCGGGACTAGCGAGGTCAGATACGCAGTATTTT. Protein product: CASSPGLARSDTQYF.

V and J are TRBV2 and TRBJ2-1, with 14 positions matching TRBD2. Germline-derived CDR1 and CDR2 are SNHLY and FYNNEI. The length of the CDR3 is 18 residues. The J segment lost 0 bases and the V segment lost 5 bases, leaving 6 bases of the junction unmatched. CDR3 DNA: TGTGCCAGCAGTCCCGGGACTAGCGGGGGAAGCTCCTACAATGAGCAGTTCTTC. The encoded protein is CASSPGTSGGSSYNEQFF.

This clone was seen once. This chain uses TRBV18 with TRBJ1-5; D gene unclear. Germline loops: CDR1 KGHSH, CDR2 LQKENI. CDR3 size: 14 residues. Trimming left V 6 bases short and J 7 bases short, with 16 bases between. The CDR3 spells CASSPNRGTQPQHF. The CDR3 nucleotides read TGTGCCAGCTCCCCCAACCGGGGAACCCAGCCCCAGCATTTT.

The chain has TRBV4-1 and TRBJ2-4; TRBD2 is a possible D gene (5 bases). Germline CDR1 is MGHRA and CDR2 is YSYEKL. The CDR3 has 15 residues. The V end lost 1 base, the J end lost 3 bases, and 10 bases lay between the germline ends. This CDR3 is CASSQVLGGKNIQYF. CDR3 bases: TGCGCCAGCAGCCAAGTACTAGGCGGCAAAAACATTCAGTACTTC.

This CDR3 reads CASSPLQVPSGNQPQHF. Written as DNA, the CDR3 is TGTGCCAGCTCACCTTTACAGGTTCCTTCAGGTAATCAGCCCCAGCATTTT. The rearrangement links TRBV18 to TRBJ1-5; the D gene is possibly TRBD1 (5 bases). The ends were cut back, 3 bases at V and 4 bases at J, with 19 bases in the middle. The CDR3 loop spans 17 amino acids. CDR1 and CDR2 (germline): KGHSH, LQKENI.

This clone was counted between two and nine times. The rearrangement links TRBV25-1 to TRBJ2-7; 8 positions agree with TRBD1. Germline V gene lookup returns CDR1 MGHDK and CDR2 SYGVNS. V was pared by 4 bases and J by 4 bases, with 12 bases of the junction left unmatched. The CDR3 is made up of 16 amino acids. The chain's CDR3 is CASSVSLGTGRYEQYF. The CDR3 DNA reads as TGTGCCAGCAGTGTGAGTTTGGGGACAGGAAGATACGAGCAGTACTTC.

The chain combines TRBV19 with TRBJ2-5; perhaps TRBD2 as D (6 bases). The CDR3 extends over 15 amino acids. Germline CDR1 and CDR2: LNHDA and SQIVND (reference sequence). Trimming pared 3 bases from V and 5 bases from J, leaving 16 bases between. The CDR3 protein is CASSILASAGETQYF. The CDR3 DNA reads TGTGCCAGTAGTATTCTCGCTAGCGCCGGGGAGACCCAGTACTTC. Complete variable domain (other parts from reference TRBV19 and TRBJ2-5): DGGITQSPKYLFRKEGQNVTLSCEQNLNHDAMYWYRQDPGQGLRLIYYSQIVNDFQKGDIAEGYSVSREKKESFPLTVTSAQKNPTAFYLCASSILASAGETQYFGPGTRLLVL.

This clone was seen once. This chain joins TRBV10-1 and TRBJ2-1, with D hard to call. Germline-derived CDR1 and CDR2 are WNHNN and SYGVQD (reference sequence). Between the trimmed V and J ends, which lost 6 bases and 8 bases, there was a span of 14 bases. The CDR3 is made up of 13 amino acids. The CDR3 reads CASRVWRPYEQFF. The CDR3 nucleotides read TGCGCCAGCAGGGTGTGGCGGCCTTATGAGCAGTTCTTC.

The chain has TRBV5-4 and TRBJ1-2; the D gene is possibly TRBD1 (6 bases). The CDR3 covers 13 residues. CDR1 SGHNT and CDR2 YYREEE come from the germline V gene (reference sequence). Deletions cut 2 bases from V and 11 bases from J, with 16 bases between. The CDR3 DNA is TGTGCCAGCAGCTTCAGGACAGCTGGGGGTTACACCTTC. This translates into CASSFRTAGGYTF.